Shown below are 7 T cell receptor beta chains from a single sample sequenced in a study of early T cells in non-severe SARS-CoV-2 infection. TCRdb re-derived calls from the 5' RACE reads in MiXCR, one entry per CDR3 protein. The sample records about 92,000 distinct CDR3 sequences, roughly 17% being singletons. Sequencing used whole blood. Source of these receptors: an adult who was a healthcare worker with PCR-confirmed SARS-CoV-2 infection or an uninfected control (not recorded which).

This clonotype was observed many times. V usage is TRBV18 and J usage is TRBJ2-7, with 11 bases matching TRBD2. The CDR3 has 16 amino acids. V was clipped by 6 bases and J by 2 bases; unmatched bases: 9. Germline V CDR1 and CDR2: KGHSH, LQKENI. CDR3 sequence reads: CASSSGTSGSPYEQYF. CDR3 sequence (DNA): TGTGCCAGCTCGTCCGGGACTAGCGGTAGCCCCTACGAGCAGTACTTC.

This clonotype was counted many times. The genes are TRBV12-3 or TRBV12-4 and TRBJ2-5; D not resolved. Trimming pared 1 base from V and 4 bases from J, leaving 7 bases between. The CDR3 covers 13 residues. The CDR3 loop reads CASSLETPETQYF. The CDR3 DNA reads TGTGCCAGCAGTTTAGAAACGCCAGAGACCCAGTACTTC.

This clonotype turned up a few times. The V call is TRBV11-2, the J call TRBJ1-4; D gene ambiguous. V was cut by 4 bases and J by 0 bases, with 15 bases left in between. The CDR3 totals 17 residues. The germline CDR1 and CDR2 sequences are SGHAT and FQNNGV. CDR3 DNA: TGTGCCAGCAGCTCCCACTCCGGGAGTGCAACTAATGAAAAACTGTTTTTT. It yields the protein CASSSHSGSATNEKLFF.

V is TRBV12-2 and J is TRBJ2-7; TRBD1, as called in the table, went unchecked against the DNA. TRBV12-2 is a listed pseudogene. This CDR3 is 15 amino acids long. The CDR3 loop is CASRLAPTVHYEQYF. DNA of the CDR3: TGTGCAAGTCGCTTAGCTCCGACAGTCCACTACGAGCAGTACTTC.

The chain couples TRBV5-8 to TRBJ1-2; tentatively, D is TRBD1 (5 bases). V was pared by 1 base and J by 4 bases, with 11 bases between. The CDR3 has 14 residues. CDR1 and CDR2 from the germline V gene are SGHTS and YDEGEE. The CDR3 loop is CASSLKGKIYGYTF. The CDR3 DNA is TGTGCCAGCAGCTTGAAGGGGAAGATCTATGGCTACACCTTC.

This clonotype was detected only a few times. The genes are TRBV5-1 and TRBJ2-7; 7 bases align to TRBD1. Trimming at V came to 4 bases and at J to 2 bases, leaving 9 bases not matched to a gene. The CDR3 has 15 residues. Germline loops: CDR1 SGHRS, CDR2 YFSETQ. The chain's CDR3 is CASSDGTAITYEQYF. The CDR3, as DNA: TGCGCCAGCAGCGATGGGACAGCAATAACCTACGAGCAGTACTTC. The variable domain in full, with the rest retrieved from reference TRBV5-1 and TRBJ2-7, is KAGVTQTPRYLIKTRGQQVTLSCSPISGHRSVSWYQQTPGQGLQFLFEYFSETQRNKGNFPGRFSGRQFSNSRSEMNVSTLELGDSALYLCASSDGTAITYEQYFGPGTRLTVT.

The sample holds a few counts of this clonotype. The V call is TRBV29-1, the J call TRBJ2-7, with D perhaps given as TRBD1 or TRBD2 (5 bases each). CDR3 length: 14 residues. Germline CDR1 and CDR2: SQVTM and ANQGSEA. Trimming shortened V by 6 bases and J by 3 bases, and 18 bases separated the two germline ends. CDR3 sequence reads: CSVSPGRGSYEQYF. CDR3 bases: TGCAGCGTCTCCCCGGGACGGGGAAGCTACGAGCAGTACTTC.